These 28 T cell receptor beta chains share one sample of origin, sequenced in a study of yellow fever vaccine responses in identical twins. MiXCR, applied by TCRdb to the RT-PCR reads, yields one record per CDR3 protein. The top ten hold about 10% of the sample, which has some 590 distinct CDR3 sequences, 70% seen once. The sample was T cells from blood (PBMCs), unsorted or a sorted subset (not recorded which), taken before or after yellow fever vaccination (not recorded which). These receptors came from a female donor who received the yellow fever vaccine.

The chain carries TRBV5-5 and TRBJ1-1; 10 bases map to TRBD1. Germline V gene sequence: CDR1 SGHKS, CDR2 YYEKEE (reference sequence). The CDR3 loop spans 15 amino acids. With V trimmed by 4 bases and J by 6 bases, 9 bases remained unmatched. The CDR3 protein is CASSPRQGATSEAFF. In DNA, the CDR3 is TGTGCCAGCAGCCCACGACAGGGGGCGACTTCTGAAGCTTTCTTT.

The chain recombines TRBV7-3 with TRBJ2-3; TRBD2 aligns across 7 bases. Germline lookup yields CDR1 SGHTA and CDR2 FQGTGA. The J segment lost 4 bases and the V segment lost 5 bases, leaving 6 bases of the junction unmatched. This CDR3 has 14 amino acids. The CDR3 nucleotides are TGTGCCAGCAGCGCGAAGGGGAGGGCAGATACGCAGTATTTT. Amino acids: CASSAKGRADTQYF. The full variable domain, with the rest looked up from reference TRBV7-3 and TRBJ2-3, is GAGVSQTPSNKVTEKGKYVELRCDPISGHTALYWYRQSLGQGPEFLIYFQGTGAADDSGLPNDRFFAVRPEGSVSTLKIQRTERGDSAVYLCASSAKGRADTQYFGPGTRLTVL.

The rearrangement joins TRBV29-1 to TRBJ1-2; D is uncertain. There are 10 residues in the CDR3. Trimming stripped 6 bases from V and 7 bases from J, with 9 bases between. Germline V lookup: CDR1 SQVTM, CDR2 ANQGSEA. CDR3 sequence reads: CSVAGPGYTF. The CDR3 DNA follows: TGCAGCGTCGCCGGGCCTGGCTACACCTTC. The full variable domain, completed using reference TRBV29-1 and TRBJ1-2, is SAVISQKPSRDICQRGTSLTIQCQVDSQVTMMFWYRQQPGQSLTLIATANQGSEATYESGFVIDKFPISRPNLTFSTLTVSNMSPEDSSIYLCSVAGPGYTFGSGTRLTVV.

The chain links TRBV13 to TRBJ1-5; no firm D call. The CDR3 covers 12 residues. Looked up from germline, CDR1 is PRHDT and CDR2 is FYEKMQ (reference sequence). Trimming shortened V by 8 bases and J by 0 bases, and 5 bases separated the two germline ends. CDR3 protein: CASRGSNQPQHF. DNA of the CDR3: TGTGCCAGCCGCGGTAGCAATCAGCCCCAGCATTTT.

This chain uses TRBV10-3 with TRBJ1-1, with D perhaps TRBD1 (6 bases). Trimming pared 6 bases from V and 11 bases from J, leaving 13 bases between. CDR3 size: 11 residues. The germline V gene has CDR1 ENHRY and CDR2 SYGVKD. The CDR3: CAIREGHAAFF. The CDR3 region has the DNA TGTGCCATCAGGGAGGGACATGCTGCTTTCTTT.

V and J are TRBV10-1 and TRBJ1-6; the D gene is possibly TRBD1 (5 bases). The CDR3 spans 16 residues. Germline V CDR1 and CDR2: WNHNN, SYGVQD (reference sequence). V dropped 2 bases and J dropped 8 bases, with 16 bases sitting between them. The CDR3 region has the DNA TGCGCCAGCAGTGAGGACTATGGGGGGTCCCATTCACCCCTCCACTTT. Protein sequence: CASSEDYGGSHSPLHF.

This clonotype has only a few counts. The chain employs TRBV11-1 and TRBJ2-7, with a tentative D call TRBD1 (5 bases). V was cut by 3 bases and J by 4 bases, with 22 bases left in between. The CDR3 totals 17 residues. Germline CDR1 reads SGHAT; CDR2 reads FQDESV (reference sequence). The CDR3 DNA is TGTGCCAGCAGCTTCCAATCAGGGTTCTTCTCTCAGTACGAGCAGTACGTC. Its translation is CASSFQSGFFSQYEQYV.

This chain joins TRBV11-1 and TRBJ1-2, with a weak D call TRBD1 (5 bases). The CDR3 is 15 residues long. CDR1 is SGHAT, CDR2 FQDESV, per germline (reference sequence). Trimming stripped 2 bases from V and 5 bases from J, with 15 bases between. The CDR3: CASSLLAGPPYGYTF. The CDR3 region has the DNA TGTGCCAGCAGCTTATTGGCAGGGCCCCCGTATGGCTACACCTTC.

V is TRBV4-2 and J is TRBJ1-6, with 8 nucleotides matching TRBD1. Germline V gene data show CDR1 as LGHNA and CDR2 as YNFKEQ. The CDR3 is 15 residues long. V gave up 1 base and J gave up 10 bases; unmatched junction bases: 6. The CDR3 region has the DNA TGTGCCAGCAGCCAAGCGACAGGGGAAGGGTCACCCCTCCACTTT. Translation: CASSQATGEGSPLHF.

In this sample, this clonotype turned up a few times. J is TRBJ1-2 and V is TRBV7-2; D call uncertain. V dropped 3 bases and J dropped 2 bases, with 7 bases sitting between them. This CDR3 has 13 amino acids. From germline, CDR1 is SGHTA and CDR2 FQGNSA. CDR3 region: CASSFRSNYGYTF. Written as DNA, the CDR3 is TGTGCCAGCAGCTTTAGGTCCAACTATGGCTACACCTTC.

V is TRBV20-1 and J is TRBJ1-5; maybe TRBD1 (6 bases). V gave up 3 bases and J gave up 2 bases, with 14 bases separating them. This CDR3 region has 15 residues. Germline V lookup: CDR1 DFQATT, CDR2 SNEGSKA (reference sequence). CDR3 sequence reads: CSASVGDIGNQPQHF. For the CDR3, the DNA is TGCAGTGCTAGTGTAGGGGACATAGGCAATCAGCCCCAGCATTTT.

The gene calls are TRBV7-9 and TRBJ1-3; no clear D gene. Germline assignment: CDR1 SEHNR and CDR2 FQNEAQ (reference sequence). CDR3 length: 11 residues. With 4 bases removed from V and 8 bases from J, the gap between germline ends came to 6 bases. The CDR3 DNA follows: TGTGCCAGCAGCTCCTCGTACACCATATATTTT. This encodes CASSSSYTIYF.

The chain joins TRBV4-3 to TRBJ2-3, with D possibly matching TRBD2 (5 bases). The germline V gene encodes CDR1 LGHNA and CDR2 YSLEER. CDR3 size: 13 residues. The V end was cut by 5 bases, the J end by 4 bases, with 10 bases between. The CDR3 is CASSKGGPDTQYF. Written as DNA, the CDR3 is TGCGCCAGCAGCAAAGGAGGCCCAGATACGCAGTATTTT.

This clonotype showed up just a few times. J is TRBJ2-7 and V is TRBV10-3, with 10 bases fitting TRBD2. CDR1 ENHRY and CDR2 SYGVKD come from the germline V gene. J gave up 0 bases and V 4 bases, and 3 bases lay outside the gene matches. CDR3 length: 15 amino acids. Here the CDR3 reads CAISVGTSDSYEQYV. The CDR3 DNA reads TGTGCCATCAGTGTTGGGACTAGCGACTCCTACGAGCAGTACGTC.

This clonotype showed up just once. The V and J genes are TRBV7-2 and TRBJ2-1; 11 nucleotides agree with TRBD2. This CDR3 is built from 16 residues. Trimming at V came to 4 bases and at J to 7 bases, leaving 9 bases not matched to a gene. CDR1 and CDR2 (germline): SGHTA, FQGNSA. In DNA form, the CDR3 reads TGTGCCAGCAGCTCTCAACTAGCGGGGGATTGGAATGAGCAGTTCTTC. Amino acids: CASSSQLAGDWNEQFF.

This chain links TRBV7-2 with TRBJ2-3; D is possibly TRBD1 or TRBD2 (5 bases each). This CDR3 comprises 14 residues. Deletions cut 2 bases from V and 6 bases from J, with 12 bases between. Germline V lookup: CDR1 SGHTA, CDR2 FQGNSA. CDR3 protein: CASSLTGRSDTQYF. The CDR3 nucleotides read TGTGCCAGCAGCTTAACGGGGCGATCGGATACGCAGTATTTT.

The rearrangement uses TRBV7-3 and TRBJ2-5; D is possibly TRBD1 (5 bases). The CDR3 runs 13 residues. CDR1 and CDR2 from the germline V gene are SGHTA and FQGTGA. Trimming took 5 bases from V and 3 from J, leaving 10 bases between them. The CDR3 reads CASSRTYEETQYF. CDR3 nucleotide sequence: TGTGCCAGCAGCCGGACATACGAAGAGACCCAGTACTTC.

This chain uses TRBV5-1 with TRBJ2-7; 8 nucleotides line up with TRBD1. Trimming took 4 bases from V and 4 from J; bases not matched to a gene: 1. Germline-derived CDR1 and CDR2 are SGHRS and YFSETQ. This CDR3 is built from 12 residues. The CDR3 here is CASSGQGYEQYF. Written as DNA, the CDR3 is TGCGCCAGCAGCGGACAGGGTTACGAGCAGTACTTC. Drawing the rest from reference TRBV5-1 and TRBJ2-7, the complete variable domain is KAGVTQTPRYLIKTRGQQVTLSCSPISGHRSVSWYQQTPGQGLQFLFEYFSETQRNKGNFPGRFSGRQFSNSRSEMNVSTLELGDSALYLCASSGQGYEQYFGPGTRLTVT.

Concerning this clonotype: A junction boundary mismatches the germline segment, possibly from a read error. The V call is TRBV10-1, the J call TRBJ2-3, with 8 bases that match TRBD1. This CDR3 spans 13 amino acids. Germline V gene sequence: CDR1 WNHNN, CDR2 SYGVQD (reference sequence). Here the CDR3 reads CASSERGTGTQYF. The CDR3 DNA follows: TGCGCCAGCAGTGAGAGGGGGACAGGTACGCAGTATTTT.

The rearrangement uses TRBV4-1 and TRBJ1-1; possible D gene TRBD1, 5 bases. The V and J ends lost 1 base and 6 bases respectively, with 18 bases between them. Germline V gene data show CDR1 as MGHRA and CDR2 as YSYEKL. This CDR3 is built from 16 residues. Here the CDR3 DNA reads TGCGCCAGCAGCCAAGGACAGAGACCCGGAGTGCCTGAAGCTTTCTTT. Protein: CASSQGQRPGVPEAFF.

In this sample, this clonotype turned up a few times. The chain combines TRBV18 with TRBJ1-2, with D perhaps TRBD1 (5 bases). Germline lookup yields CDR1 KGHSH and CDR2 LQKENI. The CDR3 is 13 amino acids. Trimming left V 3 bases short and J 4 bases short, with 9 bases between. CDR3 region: CASSPPDSYGYTF. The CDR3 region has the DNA TGTGCCAGCTCACCCCCCGACAGCTATGGCTACACCTTC.

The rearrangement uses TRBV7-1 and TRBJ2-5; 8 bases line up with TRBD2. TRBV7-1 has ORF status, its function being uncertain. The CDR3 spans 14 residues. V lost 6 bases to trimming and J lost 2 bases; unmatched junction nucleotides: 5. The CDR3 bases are TGTGCCAGCAGATCCCGGGGGGGTCAAGAGACCCAGTACTTC. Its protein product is CASRSRGGQETQYF.

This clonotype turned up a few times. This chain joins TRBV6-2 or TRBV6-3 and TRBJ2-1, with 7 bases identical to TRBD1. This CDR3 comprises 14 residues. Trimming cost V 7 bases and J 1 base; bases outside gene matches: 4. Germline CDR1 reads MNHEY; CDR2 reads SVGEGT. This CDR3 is CASNLQGSYNEQFF. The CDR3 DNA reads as TGTGCCAGCAACCTACAGGGGTCCTACAATGAGCAGTTCTTC.

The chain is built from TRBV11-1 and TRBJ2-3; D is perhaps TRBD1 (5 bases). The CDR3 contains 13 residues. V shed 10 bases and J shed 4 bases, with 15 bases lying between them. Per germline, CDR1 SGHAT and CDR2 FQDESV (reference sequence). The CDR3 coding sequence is TGTGCCACCTCAGGGTCGATCGCAGATACGCAGTATTTT. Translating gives CATSGSIADTQYF.

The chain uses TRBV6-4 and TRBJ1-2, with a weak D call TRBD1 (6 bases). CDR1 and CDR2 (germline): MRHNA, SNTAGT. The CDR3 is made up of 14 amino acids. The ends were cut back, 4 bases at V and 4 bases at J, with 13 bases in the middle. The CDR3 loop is CASSVSPGVYGYTF. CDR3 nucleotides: TGTGCCAGCAGTGTGTCCCCAGGGGTCTATGGCTACACCTTC.

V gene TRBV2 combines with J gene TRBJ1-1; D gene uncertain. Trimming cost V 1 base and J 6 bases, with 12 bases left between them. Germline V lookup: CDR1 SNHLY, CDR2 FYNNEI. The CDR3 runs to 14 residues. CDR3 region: CASSEGVGGAEAFF. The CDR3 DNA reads TGTGCCAGCAGTGAAGGGGTAGGCGGCGCTGAAGCTTTCTTT.

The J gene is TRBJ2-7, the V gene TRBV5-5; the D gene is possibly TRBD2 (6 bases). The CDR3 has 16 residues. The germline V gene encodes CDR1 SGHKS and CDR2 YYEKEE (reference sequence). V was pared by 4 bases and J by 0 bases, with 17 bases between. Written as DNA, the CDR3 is TGTGCCAGCAGCCACCGGGGGAGTGCGAACTCCTACGAGCAGTACTTC. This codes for CASSHRGSANSYEQYF. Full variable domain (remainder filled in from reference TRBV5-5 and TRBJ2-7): DAGVTQSPTHLIKTRGQQVTLRCSPISGHKSVSWYQQVLGQGPQFIFQYYEKEERGRGNFPDRFSARQFPNYSSELNVNALLLGDSALYLCASSHRGSANSYEQYFGPGTRLTVT.

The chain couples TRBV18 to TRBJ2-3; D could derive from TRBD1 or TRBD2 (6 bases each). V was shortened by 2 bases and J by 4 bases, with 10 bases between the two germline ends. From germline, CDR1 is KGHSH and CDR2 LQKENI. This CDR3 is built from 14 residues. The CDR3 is CASSPFRGPDTQYF. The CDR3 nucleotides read TGTGCCAGCTCACCATTTCGGGGGCCAGATACGCAGTATTTT.